This T cell receptor beta chain is drawn from a study of cytomegalovirus exposure and HLA in healthy donors. Researchers ran the PCR with 60 Vbeta and 13 Jbeta primers. Produced via immunoSEQ multiplex PCR; TCRdb's table is partial and in-frame only. This table holds 200,000 to 250,000 clones, roughly four fifths found once. V lost 3 bases, J lost 0 bases, and 5 bases lay in between. Germline V gene data show CDR1 as LNHNV and CDR2 as YYDKDF (reference sequence). The CDR3 sequence is 13 residues long. V usage is TRBV15 and J usage is TRBJ1-1; no clear D. This TCR was sampled from a woman aged 60 to 75 in good health and CMV-seropositive. Sequencing was performed on PBMCs. CDR3 region: CATSRELNTEAFF. The CDR3 nucleotides are TGTGCCACCAGCAGGGAGTTGAACACTGAAGCTTTCTTT.